This entry concerns a single TCR beta chain. Its cognate antigen is unknown. The V segment lost 6 bases and the J segment 8 bases; nucleotides outside the gene matches: 7. The CDR3 consists of 13 residues. CDR1 is MNHEY and CDR2 is SVGEGT in the germline V gene. This sample is part of a study of identical twins. Study outcomes and limitations: Low generation-probability sequences were in excess among twin-shared out-of-frame alpha sequences. Abundant cord blood beta clonotypes carried fewer insertions; memory repertoires showed none.

Each CDR3 protein gets one entry after TCRdb re-called the 5' RACE reads with MiXCR. The sample yields 500,000 to 550,000 distinct CDR3 sequences, roughly 21% seen once. The same data also contributed to another study, on T cells expressing NK-cell markers. That source adds: No clear determination of HCMV specificity was made for expanded NKG2C+ T cell clones.

The sequenced sample consisted of CD4+ T cells sorted from blood. This clonotype was obtained from a woman between 18 and 29 years old in good health. V and J are TRBV6-2 or TRBV6-3 and TRBJ1-2; 9 positions match TRBD1. The CDR3 loop is CASSTGTGSGYTF. DNA for the CDR3: TGTGCCAGCAGCACCGGGACAGGGTCCGGCTACACCTTC.